This T cell receptor beta chain is from a study of beta chain features in type 1 diabetes. Germline CDR1 and CDR2: MNHEY and SVGAGI. V lost 5 bases and J lost 7, with 11 bases in between. This CDR3 region has 13 residues. Comment on this clone: Its target is unknown.

The isolated RNA, all of it, was reverse transcribed, so expressed TCRB transcripts were what got sequenced. An average of approximately 3.6 million reads was obtained for naive, central memory and regulatory T cell samples. Sequenced by immunoSEQ multiplex PCR; TCRdb stores in-frame clones only, minus some. Among nearly 700,000 clones listed, 13% were seen once. Whole-study results and caveats: In patients and controls equally, PCR might favor templates that are shorter. TCRB CDR3s were moderately but significantly shorter in Type 1 diabetes patients in all four CD4+ subsets.

Sample: naive CD4+ T cells from blood. J is TRBJ1-4 and V is TRBV6-5, with a tentative D call TRBD1 (5 bases). The clonotype originates from a man younger than 35 with type 1 diabetes. Written as DNA, the CDR3 is TGTGCCAGCAGTGAGGGACCGCTTGAAAAACTGTTTTTT. Amino acids: CASSEGPLEKLFF.